This TCR beta chain is drawn from a study of technical replicates of blood from several donors. The protocol was immunoSEQ multiplex PCR, while the TCRdb copy is restricted to in-frame clones and leaves out a portion. Among over 50,000 clones listed, approximately 92% were seen once. The CDR3 is 12 amino acids. The germline V gene has CDR1 SGDLS and CDR2 YYNGEE. V was clipped by 3 bases and J by 6 bases, with 10 bases between them. V usage is TRBV9 and J usage is TRBJ2-7, with a possible D match to TRBD1 (7 bases). This clonotype originated in a human donor in good health. Some clones in this sample may be carry-over from other donors' samples. Source material: PBMCs. The CDR3 DNA sequence: TGTGCCAGCAGCGGCAGGGGGGCCGAGCAGTACTTC. It yields the protein CASSGRGAEQYF.